The 18 T cell receptor beta chains listed next were all sequenced from one sample in a study of T cells after yellow fever vaccination. TCRdb re-called the 5' RACE reads through MiXCR, storing one row per CDR3 protein. The data contain just under 600,000 distinct CDR3 sequences, approximately 15% of them singletons. Material: PBMCs, obtained on the day of the yellow fever booster vaccination. These receptors were taken from a young man who received the YFV17D yellow fever vaccine.

This chain connects TRBV20-1 to TRBJ1-2; a possible D gene is TRBD1 (5 bases). CDR1 DFQATT and CDR2 SNEGSKA come from the germline V gene (reference sequence). The CDR3 totals 12 residues. V gave up 5 bases and J gave up 8 bases, with 15 bases separating them. In nucleotides, the CDR3 is TGCAGTGCTGAGGCGGGGGGAAGCGGCTACACCTTC. Translation: CSAEAGGSGYTF.

The V and J genes are TRBV6-1 and TRBJ1-5, with 7 bases fitting TRBD1. CDR3 length: 15 amino acids. Germline V CDR1 and CDR2: MNHNS, SASEGT. V was clipped by 7 bases and J by 3 bases; unmatched bases: 9. CDR3 in DNA: TGTGCCAGCAAGCAAAGGGACAGCAACAATCAGCCCCAGCATTTT. Encoded protein: CASKQRDSNNQPQHF.

The chain has TRBV5-1 and TRBJ2-3; a weak D match, TRBD2 (6 bases). V was trimmed by 4 bases and J by 10 bases, leaving 16 bases between them. CDR1 SGHRS and CDR2 YFSETQ come from the germline V gene. There are 13 residues in the CDR3. This CDR3 is CASSPEGFRAQYF. The CDR3 coding sequence is TGCGCCAGCAGCCCGGAGGGCTTCCGGGCGCAGTATTTT.

The chain recombines TRBV5-1 with TRBJ2-3, with 7 nucleotides matching TRBD2. The CDR3 covers 15 residues. In germline, CDR1 is SGHRS, CDR2 YFSETQ. V lost 5 bases and J lost 0; bases outside the gene matches: 6. As DNA, the CDR3 is TGCGCCAGCAGAGGGTCTAGCGGTAGCACAGATACGCAGTATTTT. It codes for CASRGSSGSTDTQYF.

The genes are TRBV5-1 and TRBJ2-7, with D possibly matching TRBD1 (6 bases). Germline V gene sequence: CDR1 SGHRS, CDR2 YFSETQ. This CDR3 comprises 14 residues. The ends were cut back, 7 bases at V and 3 bases at J, with 17 bases in the middle. The CDR3 loop is CASSGAPTYYEQYF. The CDR3 DNA sequence: TGCGCCAGCTCAGGGGCACCGACTTACTACGAGCAGTACTTC.

This clonotype was counted at least ten times. The gene calls are TRBV3-1 and TRBJ1-1; unclear D gene. The V end lost 4 bases, the J end lost 6 bases, and 12 bases lay between the germline ends. There are 13 residues in the CDR3. The V gene's germline CDR1 is LGHDT and CDR2 YNNKEL (reference sequence). The chain's CDR3 is CASSRKPYAEAFF. DNA for the CDR3: TGTGCCAGCAGCCGGAAACCTTACGCTGAAGCTTTCTTT.

This chain links TRBV4-3 with TRBJ1-4, with D possibly matching TRBD1 (6 bases). V gave up 1 base and J gave up 8 bases, with 8 bases separating them. The CDR3 runs to 13 residues. The germline V gene has CDR1 LGHNA and CDR2 YSLEER. The CDR3 is CASSQGDREKLFF. CDR3 in DNA: TGCGCCAGCAGCCAAGGTGACAGGGAAAAACTGTTTTTT.

V is TRBV20-1 and J is TRBJ1-1; tentatively, D is TRBD1 (5 bases). Trimming shortened V by 5 bases and J by 7 bases, and 17 bases separated the two germline ends. Germline CDR1 reads DFQATT; CDR2 reads SNEGSKA (reference sequence). The CDR3 is 13 amino acids. The CDR3 nucleotides read TGCAGTGCTCCGGGACCGACTTTTTTTGAAGCTTTCTTT. Protein product: CSAPGPTFFEAFF.

This clonotype was picked up a small number of times. This chain connects TRBV23-1 to TRBJ1-5; 7 nucleotides line up with TRBD1. TRBV23-1 qualifies as an ORF whose function is uncertain. There are 16 residues in the CDR3. V lost 4 bases and J lost 10; bases outside the gene matches: 16. The CDR3 DNA reads as TGCGCCAGCAGTCCCCCCGGGGCAGGGGGGTACAAACCCCAGCATTTT. This sequence encodes CASSPPGAGGYKPQHF.

The genes are TRBV3-1 and TRBJ2-5; D remains ambiguous. The germline V gene has CDR1 LGHDT and CDR2 YNNKEL (reference sequence). V gave up 1 base and J gave up 6 bases, with 9 bases separating them. CDR3 length: 13 amino acids. CDR3 loop: CASSQGGEKTQYF. CDR3 DNA sequence: TGTGCCAGCAGCCAAGGAGGAGAAAAGACCCAGTACTTC.

CDR3 sequence reads: CASSLNWINEQFF. As DNA, the CDR3 is TGTGCCAGCAGCCTAAATTGGATCAATGAGCAGTTCTTC. The J gene is TRBJ2-1, the V gene TRBV7-2; D is undetermined. V was trimmed by 5 bases and J by 6 bases, leaving 11 bases between them. The CDR3 covers 13 residues. The germline V gene encodes CDR1 SGHTA and CDR2 FQGNSA.

This sequence joins TRBV12-3 or TRBV12-4 and TRBJ1-1; D is possibly TRBD1 (5 bases). This CDR3 has 15 residues. Trimming pared 4 bases from V and 6 bases from J, leaving 18 bases between. The CDR3 DNA is TGTGCCAGCAGTTCTCGGTACGGGACGGACCCTGAAGCTTTCTTT. Translated, it gives CASSSRYGTDPEAFF.

This clonotype was counted between two and nine times. This chain uses TRBV7-2 with TRBJ1-2, with D possibly TRBD1 on 5 matching bases. Per the germline V gene, CDR1 is SGHTA and CDR2 is FQGNSA. This CDR3 comprises 16 residues. Trimming stripped 3 bases from V and 3 bases from J, with 17 bases between. The CDR3 coding sequence is TGTGCCAGCAGCTTCAGCGTGTTCGGGGCGCACTATGGCTACACCTTC. Translated, it gives CASSFSVFGAHYGYTF.

The table lists this clonotype with a few counts. The chain is built from TRBV7-2 and TRBJ2-7; D call uncertain. Trimming cost V 5 bases and J 7 bases, with 12 bases left between them. This CDR3 region has 12 residues. The V gene's germline CDR1 is SGHTA and CDR2 FQGNSA. CDR3 in amino acids: CASSRGVEEQYF. The CDR3 coding sequence is TGTGCCAGCAGCCGAGGAGTTGAAGAGCAGTACTTC.

In this sample, this clonotype turned up a few times. The CDR3 DNA is TGTGCCAGCAGCCAGGGGACAGCCTATAGCAATCAGCCCCAGCATTTT. Translation gives CASSQGTAYSNQPQHF. The chain couples TRBV3-1 to TRBJ1-5; TRBD1 aligns across 7 bases. Per germline, CDR1 LGHDT and CDR2 YNNKEL (reference sequence). The CDR3 length is 16 residues. With V trimmed by 3 bases and J by 0 bases, 5 bases remained unmatched.

This rearrangement joins TRBV10-2 to TRBJ2-1, with 10 nucleotides matching TRBD2. The CDR3 covers 13 residues. J lost 6 bases, V lost 7 bases, and 3 bases had no gene match. CDR1 and CDR2 from the germline V gene are WSHSY and SAAADI. CDR3 sequence reads: CASTSGSLNEQFF. The CDR3 nucleotides read TGCGCCAGCACTAGCGGGAGTCTCAATGAGCAGTTCTTC.

The chain recombines TRBV18 with TRBJ2-3; D is possibly TRBD1 (5 bases). Between the trimmed V and J ends, which lost 4 bases and 3 bases, there was a span of 11 bases. The CDR3 totals 14 residues. Germline V gives CDR1 KGHSH, CDR2 LQKENI. The CDR3 region is CASSLTTVTDTQYF. CDR3 nucleotide sequence: TGTGCCAGCTCACTAACGACAGTTACAGATACGCAGTATTTT.

The rearrangement links TRBV5-4 to TRBJ2-1, with D perhaps TRBD2 (5 bases). The length of the CDR3 is 13 residues. The V gene's germline CDR1 is SGHNT and CDR2 YYREEE (reference sequence). Deletions cut 6 bases from V and 9 bases from J, with 16 bases between. The CDR3 sequence is CASTPDGIGEQFF. DNA for the CDR3: TGTGCCAGCACCCCGGACGGGATTGGTGAGCAGTTCTTC.